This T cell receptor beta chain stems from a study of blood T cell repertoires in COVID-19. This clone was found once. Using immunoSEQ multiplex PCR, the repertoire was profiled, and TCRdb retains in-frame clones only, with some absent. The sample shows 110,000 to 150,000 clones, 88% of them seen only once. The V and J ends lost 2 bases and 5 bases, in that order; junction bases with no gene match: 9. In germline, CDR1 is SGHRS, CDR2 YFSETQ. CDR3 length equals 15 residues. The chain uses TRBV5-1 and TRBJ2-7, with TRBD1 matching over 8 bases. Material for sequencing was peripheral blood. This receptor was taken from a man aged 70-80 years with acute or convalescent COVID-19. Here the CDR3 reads CASSFTQGEGHEQYF. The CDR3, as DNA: TGCGCCAGCAGCTTTACACAGGGGGAAGGGCACGAGCAGTACTTC. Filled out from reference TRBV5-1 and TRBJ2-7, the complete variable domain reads KAGVTQTPRYLIKTRGQQVTLSCSPISGHRSVSWYQQTPGQGLQFLFEYFSETQRNKGNFPGRFSGRQFSNSRSEMNVSTLELGDSALYLCASSFTQGEGHEQYFGPGTRLTVT.